A single sample is the source of the 6 T cell receptor beta chains below, sequenced in a study of beta chain features in type 1 diabetes. General study findings and limits: TCRB CDR3s were moderately but significantly shorter in Type 1 diabetes patients in all four CD4+ subsets.

No cognate antigen is known for these TCRs. Expressed TCRB transcripts were sequenced because the entire RNA isolate underwent reverse transcription. Data came from immunoSEQ multiplex PCR; TCRdb stores just in-frame clones and leaves some out. The sample carries 250,000 to 300,000 clones, roughly an eighth recorded once. The sequenced material came from naive CD4+ T cells from blood. Receptors originate from a man aged 25 to 40 with type 1 diabetes.

The chain joins TRBV9 to TRBJ2-1; 12 positions agree with TRBD2. With 3 bases clipped from V and 5 bases from J, the junction kept 3 bases outside the gene matches. Germline CDR1 reads SGDLS; CDR2 reads YYNGEE. This CDR3 comprises 15 residues. This CDR3 is CASSARLAGDNEQFF. The CDR3 DNA follows: TGTGCCAGCAGCGCTAGACTAGCGGGAGACAATGAGCAGTTCTTC.

In this sample, this clone turned up a few times. The rearrangement joins TRBV5-1 to TRBJ2-1, with 9 nucleotides matching TRBD2. V shed 1 base and J 6 bases; nucleotides not matched to a gene: 8. Per the germline V gene, CDR1 is SGHRS and CDR2 is YFSETQ. The CDR3 is 16 residues long. In DNA form, the CDR3 reads TGCGCCAGCAGCTTGCATGGTAGCGGGAGTGTCAATGAGCAGTTCTTC. Translation: CASSLHGSGSVNEQFF.

Only a few counts were recorded for this clone. The chain employs TRBV7-2 and TRBJ2-7, with TRBD2 identical over 10 bases. The CDR3 contains 18 residues. Losses at the gene ends were 5 bases for V and 0 bases for J; bases not matched to a gene: 13. CDR1 is SGHTA and CDR2 is FQGNSA in the germline V gene. Here the CDR3 DNA reads TGTGCCAGCAGCGTAACTAGCGGGACTAGCCATATCTCCTACGAGCAGTACTTC. It specifies CASSVTSGTSHISYEQYF.

The chain joins TRBV11-2 to TRBJ2-1; D is unresolved. V was clipped by 5 bases and J by 8 bases, with 10 bases between them. CDR3 size: 12 residues. CDR1 SGHAT and CDR2 FQNNGV come from the germline V gene. The CDR3 region is CASSPRADEQFF. Written as DNA, the CDR3 is TGTGCCAGCAGCCCCCGTGCGGATGAGCAGTTCTTC.

The chain joins TRBV7-2 to TRBJ2-1; D ambiguous. The germline V and J ends were trimmed by 3 bases and 0 bases, with 9 bases remaining between them. CDR3 length: 15 residues. Germline assignment: CDR1 SGHTA and CDR2 FQGNSA. The CDR3 DNA sequence: TGTGCCAGCAGCTTGGTTATAGCCTCCTACAATGAGCAGTTCTTC. Translation gives CASSLVIASYNEQFF.

This clone was counted only a few times. The chain is built from TRBV28 and TRBJ1-1, with unresolved D. The CDR3 runs 13 residues. Germline V gene sequence: CDR1 MDHEN, CDR2 SYDVKM. Between the trimmed V and J ends, which lost 3 bases and 5 bases, there was a span of 10 bases. The chain's CDR3 is CASSLGSWTEAFF. The CDR3 DNA is TGTGCCAGCAGTTTGGGGAGTTGGACTGAAGCTTTCTTT.